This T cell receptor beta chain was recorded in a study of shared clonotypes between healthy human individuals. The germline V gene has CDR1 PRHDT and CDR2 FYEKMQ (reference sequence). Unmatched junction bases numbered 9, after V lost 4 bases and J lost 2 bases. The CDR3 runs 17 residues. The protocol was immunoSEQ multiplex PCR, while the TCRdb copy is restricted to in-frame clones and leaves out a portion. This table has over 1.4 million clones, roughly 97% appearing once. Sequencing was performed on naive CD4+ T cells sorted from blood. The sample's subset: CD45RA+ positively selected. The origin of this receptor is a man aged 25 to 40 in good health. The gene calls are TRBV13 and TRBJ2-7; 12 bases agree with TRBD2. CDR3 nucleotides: TGTGCCAGCAGCTCCTCCGGGACTAGCGGGCAGCCCTACGAGCAGTACTTC. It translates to CASSSSGTSGQPYEQYF.